This T cell receptor beta chain comes out of a study of response to subunit inactivated influenza vaccine. Whole-study results and caveats: Seasonal influenza vaccination, on each occasion, was suggested by the authors to recruit few new T cells.

As for this clonotype: What it binds is unknown.

MiXCR, applied by TCRdb to the RT-PCR reads, yields one record per CDR3 protein. The sample records hundreds of thousands of distinct CDR3 sequences, 15% to 19% being singletons. V lost 4 bases and J lost 2, with 15 bases in between. Looked up from germline, CDR1 is KGHDR and CDR2 is SFDVKD. The CDR3 has 16 residues. This chain uses TRBV24-1 with TRBJ2-3, with TRBD2 as a possible D gene (5 bases). The sample here was PBMCs from blood, taken 11 to 12 days after vaccination. The source of this sequence is a man between 45 and 60 years old who received an inactivated influenza vaccine. CDR3 residues: CATSDRVGGHTDTQYF. The CDR3 bases are TGTGCCACCAGTGACCGCGTGGGCGGGCACACAGATACGCAGTATTTT.